The 21 T cell receptor beta chains below were found in one sample sequenced in a study of blood T cell repertoires in COVID-19. Using immunoSEQ multiplex PCR, the repertoire was profiled, and TCRdb retains in-frame clones only, with some absent. The sample has hundreds of thousands of clones, 90% seen once. Material: PBMCs or T cells enriched from blood (not recorded which). These receptors were obtained from a man in his sixties who had recovered from COVID-19.

The chain couples TRBV29-1 to TRBJ1-5; D possibly corresponds to TRBD1 (5 bases). The CDR3 sequence is 13 residues long. Germline loops: CDR1 SQVTM, CDR2 ANQGSEA. The V end was cut by 6 bases, the J end by 5 bases, with 14 bases between. CDR3 region: CSVTGGSDQPQHF. The CDR3 DNA is TGCAGCGTGACGGGGGGGTCCGATCAGCCCCAGCATTTT.

The chain links TRBV2 to TRBJ2-7; 11 bases map to TRBD2. CDR3 length: 15 amino acids. The V and J ends lost 5 bases and 3 bases, in that order; junction bases with no gene match: 6. The germline V gene has CDR1 SNHLY and CDR2 FYNNEI. This CDR3 is CASSTLAGAIYEQYF. As DNA, the CDR3 is TGTGCCAGCAGTACACTAGCGGGAGCGATCTACGAGCAGTACTTC.

The chain has TRBV19 and TRBJ1-1; 9 bases agree with TRBD1. The germline gives CDR1 LNHDA, CDR2 SQIVND (reference sequence). J gave up 1 base and V 5 bases, and 8 bases lay outside the gene matches. This CDR3 has 16 residues. CDR3 in amino acids: CASSVHRDRENTEAFF. Written as DNA, the CDR3 is TGTGCCAGTAGTGTACACCGGGACAGGGAGAACACTGAAGCTTTCTTT.

The chain has TRBV4-3 and TRBJ1-4; 11 nucleotides align to TRBD1. The length of the CDR3 is 15 residues. V trimming: 4 bases; J trimming: 8 bases; junction bases outside the gene matches: 6. Germline-derived CDR1 and CDR2 are LGHNA and YSLEER. CDR3 region: CASSRSGTGGEKLFF. The CDR3 DNA sequence: TGCGCCAGCAGCCGATCCGGGACAGGGGGGGAAAAACTGTTTTTT.

The rearrangement joins TRBV3-1 (or the pseudogene TRBV3-2) to TRBJ2-3; a possible D gene is TRBD2 (5 bases). Germline lookup yields CDR1 LGHDT and CDR2 YNNKEL (reference sequence). The CDR3 has 15 residues. The germline V and J ends were trimmed by 1 base and 3 bases, with 11 bases remaining between them. The CDR3 loop is CASSQGASTTDTQYF. In DNA form, the CDR3 reads TGTGCCAGCAGCCAAGGGGCTAGCACAACAGATACGCAGTATTTT.

V is TRBV21-1 and J is TRBJ1-3. TRBV21-1 is noted as a pseudogene. The CDR3 is made up of 17 amino acids. The CDR3 nucleotides are TGTGCCAGCAGCAAACCTAAACTGAACCTCTCTGGAAACACCATATATTTT. Translated: CASSKPKLNLSGNTIYF.

A single count supports this clone. The chain is built from TRBV9 and TRBJ2-6; D may be TRBD1 (5 bases). This CDR3 has 17 amino acids. Deletions cut 4 bases from V and 0 bases from J, with 14 bases between. Per germline, CDR1 SGDLS and CDR2 YYNGEE. CDR3 sequence: CASSKLGATSGANVLTF. CDR3 DNA sequence: TGTGCCAGCAGCAAGCTTGGGGCAACCTCTGGGGCCAACGTCCTGACTTTC.

The chain links TRBV5-5 to TRBJ2-7; 7 bases line up with TRBD1. Per germline, CDR1 SGHKS and CDR2 YYEKEE (reference sequence). V shed 0 bases, J shed 0 bases, and the junction held 6 bases outside the gene matches. The CDR3 loop spans 16 amino acids. Here the CDR3 reads CASSLDGTVVSYEQYF. In nucleotides, the CDR3 is TGTGCCAGCAGCTTGGATGGGACAGTAGTCTCCTACGAGCAGTACTTC.

This clone was picked up a small number of times. J is TRBJ1-2 and V is TRBV18; 11 nucleotides line up with TRBD1. Per germline, CDR1 KGHSH and CDR2 LQKENI. J lost 8 bases, V lost 3 bases, and 2 bases had no gene match. This CDR3 spans 13 amino acids. Written as DNA, the CDR3 is TGTGCCAGCTCACCTGGGACAGGGGGAGGCTACACCTTC. It encodes CASSPGTGGGYTF.

This clone was seen only a few times. This chain uses TRBV6-5 with TRBJ1-2; 7 bases align to TRBD1. The CDR3 is 13 amino acids. Germline V gene lookup returns CDR1 MNHEY and CDR2 SVGAGI. Trimming removed 1 base from V and 7 bases from J; junction bases left unmatched: 3. Here the CDR3 reads CASSYLGGSGYTF. The CDR3 DNA reads as TGTGCCAGCAGTTACTTAGGGGGCTCTGGCTACACCTTC.

V usage is TRBV18 and J usage is TRBJ2-7; 7 nucleotides match TRBD1. Trimming removed 6 bases from V and 0 bases from J; junction bases left unmatched: 5. CDR3 length: 14 amino acids. Per the germline V gene, CDR1 is KGHSH and CDR2 is LQKENI. Written as DNA, the CDR3 is TGTGCCAGCTCGCCCGGGACAGTCTCCTACGAGCAGTACTTC. Translating it yields CASSPGTVSYEQYF.

This clone was seen a single time. V and J are TRBV5-1 and TRBJ2-5; tentatively, D is TRBD2 (5 bases). The V end lost 3 bases, the J end lost 1 base, and 13 bases lay between the germline ends. CDR1 and CDR2 (germline): SGHRS, YFSETQ. The CDR3 runs to 15 residues. This CDR3 reads CASSSRIGSQETQYF. Here the CDR3 DNA reads TGCGCCAGCAGCTCGCGGATAGGGAGCCAAGAGACCCAGTACTTC.

The rearrangement uses TRBV11-3 and TRBJ2-1; TRBD2 matches at 8 bases. CDR3 length: 15 amino acids. Germline V gene sequence: CDR1 SGHNT, CDR2 YENEEA. The ends lost 6 bases at V and 9 bases at J; junction bases unmatched: 13. CDR3 amino acids: CASSPTSDSYSEQFF. CDR3 bases: TGTGCCAGCAGTCCGACTAGCGACTCCTATAGTGAGCAGTTCTTC. Full variable domain (rest looked up from reference TRBV11-3 and TRBJ2-1): EAGVVQSPRYKIIEKKQPVAFWCNPISGHNTLYWYLQNLGQGPELLIRYENEEAVDDSQLPKDRFSAERLKGVDSTLKIQPAELGDSAVYLCASSPTSDSYSEQFFGPGTRLTVL.

The chain recombines TRBV18 with TRBJ2-1; 8 nucleotides align to TRBD1. Trimming cost V 6 bases and J 9 bases; bases outside gene matches: 4. CDR3 size: 12 residues. Germline values: CDR1 KGHSH, CDR2 LQKENI. CDR3 region: CASSAGQGEQFF. For the CDR3, the DNA is TGTGCCAGCTCGGCCGGACAGGGTGAGCAGTTCTTC.

The chain recombines TRBV29-1 with TRBJ2-1; 11 nucleotides align to TRBD2. Germline CDR1 is SQVTM and CDR2 is ANQGSEA. Losses at the gene ends were 4 bases for V and 8 bases for J; bases not matched to a gene: 7. The CDR3 has 14 amino acids. CDR3 protein: CSVATSGRVHEQFF. In DNA form, the CDR3 reads TGCAGCGTTGCAACTAGCGGGAGAGTCCATGAGCAGTTCTTC.

The rearrangement joins TRBV30 to TRBJ2-6; D is undetermined. CDR1 and CDR2 from the germline V gene are GTSNPN and SVGIG (reference sequence). CDR3 length: 15 amino acids. The ends were cut back, 4 bases at V and 0 bases at J, with 10 bases in the middle. This chain's CDR3 is CAWTWASSGANVLTF. The CDR3 nucleotides read TGTGCCTGGACTTGGGCAAGCTCTGGGGCCAACGTCCTGACTTTC.

The chain uses TRBV18 and TRBJ2-1; tentative D call: TRBD2 (6 bases). The CDR3 contains 16 residues. Germline V gene lookup returns CDR1 KGHSH and CDR2 LQKENI. Trimming stripped 3 bases from V and 0 bases from J, with 12 bases between. CDR3 residues: CASSPAAGSSYNEQFF. CDR3 sequence (DNA): TGTGCCAGCTCACCCGCCGCCGGGAGCTCCTACAATGAGCAGTTCTTC.

The chain carries TRBV19 and TRBJ2-1; D may be TRBD2 (6 bases). From germline, CDR1 is LNHDA and CDR2 SQIVND (reference sequence). The germline V and J ends were trimmed by 6 bases and 10 bases, with 19 bases remaining between them. CDR3 length: 14 residues. The CDR3 DNA sequence: TGTGCCAGTAGCACGGCCGGGACTCCGGCCGAGCAGTTCTTC. This gives the protein CASSTAGTPAEQFF. The full variable domain, with the rest looked up from reference TRBV19 and TRBJ2-1, is DGGITQSPKYLFRKEGQNVTLSCEQNLNHDAMYWYRQDPGQGLRLIYYSQIVNDFQKGDIAEGYSVSREKKESFPLTVTSAQKNPTAFYLCASSTAGTPAEQFFGPGTRLTVL.

This rearrangement joins TRBV7-9 to TRBJ2-7; TRBD2 is a possible D gene (5 bases). The V and J ends lost 8 bases and 1 base respectively, with 21 bases between them. Germline values: CDR1 SEHNR, CDR2 FQNEAQ (reference sequence). This CDR3 contains 16 residues. The CDR3 reads CASAHPTREESYEQYF. In DNA form, the CDR3 reads TGTGCCAGCGCCCATCCGACGAGGGAAGAGTCCTACGAGCAGTACTTC.

The V gene is TRBV27, the J gene TRBJ2-7, with 9 nucleotides matching TRBD1. The CDR3 runs 13 residues. V was clipped by 6 bases and J by 5 bases; unmatched bases: 5. Germline V gene sequence: CDR1 MNHEY, CDR2 SMNVEV (reference sequence). CDR3 in amino acids: CASSQTGGNEQYF. CDR3 in DNA: TGTGCCAGCAGCCAGACAGGGGGAAACGAGCAGTACTTC.

The chain joins TRBV5-5 to TRBJ2-1; 8 bases are shared with TRBD2. Germline V gives CDR1 SGHKS, CDR2 YYEKEE (reference sequence). CDR3 length: 16 residues. The junction had 8 bases not matched to a gene; V was cut back by 4 bases and J by 2 bases. CDR3: CASSQGSGEPYNEQFF. The CDR3 nucleotides are TGTGCCAGCAGCCAAGGTAGCGGGGAACCCTACAATGAGCAGTTCTTC.